This T cell receptor (beta chain) was captured in a study of response to subunit inactivated influenza vaccine. Study-wide points: The authors put forward the suggestion that each seasonal influenza vaccination may bring in only a limited number of new T cells.

This CDR3 spans 10 amino acids. V dropped 3 bases and J dropped 6 bases, with 4 bases sitting between them. CDR1 DFQATT and CDR2 SNEGSKA come from the germline V gene (reference sequence). As for this clonotype: The antigen is unknown.

Using its own MiXCR run on the RT-PCR reads, TCRdb lists one record per CDR3 protein. The table includes about 620,000 distinct CDR3 sequences, 10% to 15% detected once. Source: PBMCs from blood, taken on the day of vaccination. V usage is TRBV20-1 and J usage is TRBJ2-3; D uncertain. This clonotype was obtained from a man aged 45-60 years who received an inactivated influenza vaccine. For the CDR3, the DNA is TGCAGTGCTAGTGTGGATACGCAGTATTTT. This translates into CSASVDTQYF.